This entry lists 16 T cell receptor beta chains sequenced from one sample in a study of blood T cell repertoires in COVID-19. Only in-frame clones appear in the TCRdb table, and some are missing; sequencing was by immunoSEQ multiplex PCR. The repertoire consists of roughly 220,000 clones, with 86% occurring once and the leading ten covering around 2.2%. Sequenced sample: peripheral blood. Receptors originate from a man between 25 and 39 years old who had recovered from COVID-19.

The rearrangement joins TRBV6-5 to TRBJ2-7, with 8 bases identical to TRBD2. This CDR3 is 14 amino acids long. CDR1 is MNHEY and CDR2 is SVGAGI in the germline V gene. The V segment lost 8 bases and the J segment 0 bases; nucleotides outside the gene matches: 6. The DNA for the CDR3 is TGTGCCAGCGGGTTAGCGGGGTACTCCTACGAGCAGTACTTC. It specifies CASGLAGYSYEQYF.

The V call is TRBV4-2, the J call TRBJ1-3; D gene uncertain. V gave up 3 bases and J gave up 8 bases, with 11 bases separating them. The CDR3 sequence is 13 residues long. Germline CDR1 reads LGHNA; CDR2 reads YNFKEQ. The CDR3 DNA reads TGTGCCAGCAGCCAGTGGACTGCGGACACCATATATTTT. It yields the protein CASSQWTADTIYF.

The CDR3 DNA reads TGTGCCAGCAGCCTATCGGGACAGTTAAACACTGAAGCTTTCTTT. The encoded protein is CASSLSGQLNTEAFF. The chain employs TRBV2 and TRBJ1-1; 7 bases align to TRBD1. Germline lookup yields CDR1 SNHLY and CDR2 FYNNEI. The CDR3 length is 15 residues. The V segment lost 6 bases and the J segment 2 bases; nucleotides outside the gene matches: 9.

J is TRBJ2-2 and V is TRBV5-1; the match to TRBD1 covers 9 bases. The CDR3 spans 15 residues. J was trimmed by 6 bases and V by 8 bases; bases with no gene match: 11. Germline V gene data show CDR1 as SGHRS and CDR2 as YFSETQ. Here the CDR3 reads CASLPGTGSPGELFF. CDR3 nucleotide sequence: TGCGCCAGTCTTCCTGGGACAGGGTCACCCGGGGAGCTGTTTTTT.

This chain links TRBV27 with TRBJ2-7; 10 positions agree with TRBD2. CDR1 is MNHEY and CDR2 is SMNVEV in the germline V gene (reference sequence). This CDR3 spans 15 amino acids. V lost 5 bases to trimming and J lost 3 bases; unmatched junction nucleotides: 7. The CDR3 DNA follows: TGTGCCAGCAGTCTAAGCGGGGGGGCCGACTACGAGCAGTACTTC. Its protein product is CASSLSGGADYEQYF.

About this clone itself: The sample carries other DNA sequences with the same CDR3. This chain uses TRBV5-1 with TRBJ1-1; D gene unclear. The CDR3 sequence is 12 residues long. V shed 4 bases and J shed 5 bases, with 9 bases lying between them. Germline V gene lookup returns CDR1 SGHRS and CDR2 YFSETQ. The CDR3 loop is CASSPGGTEAFF. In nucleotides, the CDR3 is TGCGCCAGCAGCCCCGGAGGAACTGAAGCTTTCTTT.

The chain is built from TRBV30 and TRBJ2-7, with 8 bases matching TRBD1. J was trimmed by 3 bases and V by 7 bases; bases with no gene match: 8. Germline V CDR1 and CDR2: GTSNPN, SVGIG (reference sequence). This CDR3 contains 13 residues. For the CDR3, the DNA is TGTGCCTCGACAGGGACAGGTTTCTACGAGCAGTACTTC. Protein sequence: CASTGTGFYEQYF.

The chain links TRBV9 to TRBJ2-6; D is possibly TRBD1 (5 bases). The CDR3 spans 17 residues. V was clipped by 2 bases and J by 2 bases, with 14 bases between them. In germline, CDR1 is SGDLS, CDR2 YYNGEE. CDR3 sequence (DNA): TGTGCCAGCAGCGTTGTCCGTGACAGTGCTGGGGCCAACGTCCTGACTTTC. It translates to CASSVVRDSAGANVLTF.

CDR3 in DNA: TGTGCCAGCGCCATCCGGGGACAGGGGCTCGGGGAGCAGTACTTC. Its protein is CASAIRGQGLGEQYF. The genes are TRBV19 and TRBJ2-7, with 10 bases identical to TRBD1. With V trimmed by 9 bases and J by 7 bases, 15 bases remained unmatched. The CDR3 has 15 residues. The germline V gene has CDR1 LNHDA and CDR2 SQIVND (reference sequence).

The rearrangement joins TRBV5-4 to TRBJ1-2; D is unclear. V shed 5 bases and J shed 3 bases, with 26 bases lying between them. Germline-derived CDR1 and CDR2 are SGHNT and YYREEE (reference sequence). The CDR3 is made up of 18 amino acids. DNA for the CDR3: TGTGCCAGCAGTAATGAGTCCCCACAGACAAAAAGAGACTATGGCTACACCTTC. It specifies CASSNESPQTKRDYGYTF.

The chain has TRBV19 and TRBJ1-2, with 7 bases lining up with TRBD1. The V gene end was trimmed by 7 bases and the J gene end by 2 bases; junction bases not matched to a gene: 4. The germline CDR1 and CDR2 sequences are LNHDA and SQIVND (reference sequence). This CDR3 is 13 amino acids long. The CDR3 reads CASIDRANYGYTF. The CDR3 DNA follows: TGTGCCAGTATAGACAGGGCGAACTATGGCTACACCTTC.

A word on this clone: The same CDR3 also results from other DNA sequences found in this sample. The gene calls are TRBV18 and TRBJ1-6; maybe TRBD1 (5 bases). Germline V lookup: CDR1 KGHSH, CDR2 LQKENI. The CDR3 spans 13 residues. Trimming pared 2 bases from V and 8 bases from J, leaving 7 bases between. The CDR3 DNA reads TGTGCCAGCTCACCATCGGGGGATTCACCCCTCCACTTT. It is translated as CASSPSGDSPLHF.

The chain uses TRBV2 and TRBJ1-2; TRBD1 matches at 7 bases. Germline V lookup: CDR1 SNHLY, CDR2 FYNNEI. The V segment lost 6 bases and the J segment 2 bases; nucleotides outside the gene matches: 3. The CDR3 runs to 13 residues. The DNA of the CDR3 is TGTGCCAGCAGCCGGGACAGAAACTATGGCTACACCTTC. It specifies CASSRDRNYGYTF.

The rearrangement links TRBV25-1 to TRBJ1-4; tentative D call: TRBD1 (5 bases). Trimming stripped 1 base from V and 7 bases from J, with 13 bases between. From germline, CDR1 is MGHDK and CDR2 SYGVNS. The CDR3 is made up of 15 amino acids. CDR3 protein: CASSEWGLPSEKLFF. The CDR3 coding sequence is TGTGCCAGCAGTGAATGGGGACTTCCGAGTGAAAAACTGTTTTTT. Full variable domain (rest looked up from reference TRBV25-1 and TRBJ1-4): EADIYQTPRYLVIGTGKKITLECSQTMGHDKMYWYQQDPGMELHLIHYSYGVNSTEKGDLSSESTVSRIRTEHFPLTLESARPSHTSQYLCASSEWGLPSEKLFFGSGTQLSVL.

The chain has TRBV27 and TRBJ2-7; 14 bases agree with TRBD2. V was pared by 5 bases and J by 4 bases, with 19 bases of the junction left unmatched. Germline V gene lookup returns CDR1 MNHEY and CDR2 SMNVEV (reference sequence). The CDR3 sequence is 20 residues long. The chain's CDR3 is CASSPKALGLAGGRLYEQYF. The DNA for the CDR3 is TGTGCCAGCAGTCCAAAGGCCTTAGGACTAGCGGGGGGTAGGCTTTACGAGCAGTACTTC.

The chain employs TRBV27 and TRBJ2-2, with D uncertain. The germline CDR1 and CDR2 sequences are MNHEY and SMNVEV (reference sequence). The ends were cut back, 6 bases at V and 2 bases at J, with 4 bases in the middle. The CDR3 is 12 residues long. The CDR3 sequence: CASSRNTGELFF. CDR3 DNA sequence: TGTGCCAGCAGCCGTAACACCGGGGAGCTGTTTTTT.